This entry is about one T cell receptor beta chain. This specimen belongs to a study of cytomegalovirus exposure and HLA in healthy donors. Study-wide background: An early data release held some 85 million unique TCRs from HLA-typed donors.

Vbeta (60) and Jbeta (13) primers were used in the PCR. Here immunoSEQ multiplex PCR was the method, and the copy in TCRdb shows in-frame clones only, minus some. Among 150,000 or so clones listed, almost 80% were seen once. V lost 5 bases and J lost 2, with 12 bases in between. CDR1 is MGHRA, CDR2 YSYEKL, per germline. The CDR3 contains 14 residues. This TCR came from a man aged 50-59 years in good health and CMV-seropositive. Sequenced: PBMCs. V usage is TRBV4-1 and J usage is TRBJ1-2; no clear D. The CDR3: CASSIHAENYGYTF. CDR3 coding DNA: TGCGCCAGCAGCATCCACGCGGAAAACTATGGCTACACCTTC.